The entry below gives a single T cell receptor beta chain sequence along with its context. The data were obtained in a study of blood T cell repertoires in COVID-19. Here immunoSEQ multiplex PCR was the method, and the copy in TCRdb shows in-frame clones only, minus some. The top ten clones hold 1.2% of a sample with around 250,000 clones, roughly nine tenths of them seen once. This sequence originates from a human donor in a cohort exposed to, infected with or recovered from COVID-19 (not recorded which). The donor label of this sample is uncertain. Sequencing input: PBMCs or T cells enriched from blood (not recorded which).

The CDR3 sequence is CSVETGSSYGYTF. For the CDR3, the DNA is TGCAGCGTTGAAACGGGGTCCTCCTATGGCTACACCTTC. The rearrangement joins TRBV29-1 to TRBJ1-2; D uncertain. From germline, CDR1 is SQVTM and CDR2 ANQGSEA. Trimming cost V 2 bases and J 4 bases, with 11 bases left between them. This CDR3 region has 13 residues.